The rows below give T cell receptor beta chains drawn from one sample of a study of CD8 T cells in ankylosing spondylitis. Each CDR3 protein gets one entry after TCRdb re-called the 5' RACE reads with MiXCR. Among approximately 300,000 distinct CDR3 sequences, 20% were seen once, and the ten largest hold under 4%. Sequencing was done on a sample of blood, either unsorted or a sorted T cell fraction (not recorded which). The receptors derive from a female donor with ankylosing spondylitis or in good health (not recorded which). Each CDR3 is given with its conserved first and last residue. D genes are given only for firm matches. A clone size is listed for some rows: how often the clone was seen (once, few, many), or a class if it is expanded.

clone_size: few
j_call: TRBJ2-2
v_call: TRBV4-2
d_call: -
cdr3_aa: CASSPPTGAGELFF
cdr3_nt: TGTGCCAGCAGCCCACCCACAGGAGCGGGGGAGCTGTTTTTT

clone_size: -
j_call: TRBJ2-1
v_call: TRBV7-2
d_call: TRBD2
cdr3_aa: CARRLGGRTYNEQFF
cdr3_nt: TGTGCCAGACGACTCGGCGGGAGAACTTACAATGAGCAGTTCTTC

clone_size: many
j_call: TRBJ1-6
v_call: TRBV9
d_call: -
cdr3_aa: CASSVEASSYNSPLHF
cdr3_nt: TGTGCCAGCAGCGTAGAAGCGAGCTCCTATAATTCACCCCTCCACTTT

clone_size: -
j_call: TRBJ2-1
v_call: TRBV4-3
d_call: -
cdr3_aa: CASRAEQFF
cdr3_nt: TGCGCCAGCAGGGCGGAGCAGTTCTTC

clone_size: many
j_call: TRBJ2-7
v_call: TRBV29-1
d_call: -
cdr3_aa: CSVETSYEQYF
cdr3_nt: TGCAGCGTTGAAACTTCCTACGAGCAGTACTTC

clone_size: -
j_call: TRBJ1-4
v_call: TRBV4-3
d_call: -
cdr3_aa: CASSLTSGPDEKLFF
cdr3_nt: TGCGCCAGCAGCCTCACGTCCGGGCCTGATGAAAAACTGTTTTTT

clone_size: many
j_call: TRBJ2-5
v_call: TRBV5-6
d_call: -
cdr3_aa: CASSFAGQETQYF
cdr3_nt: TGTGCCAGCAGCTTTGCGGGCCAAGAGACCCAGTACTTC

clone_size: -
j_call: TRBJ2-1
v_call: TRBV7-6
d_call: -
cdr3_aa: CASSNSVRERITYNEQFF
cdr3_nt: TGTGCCAGCAGCAACTCCGTCCGGGAGAGGATAACTTACAATGAGCAGTTCTTC

clone_size: few
j_call: TRBJ2-7
v_call: TRBV2
d_call: -
cdr3_aa: CASSELPRGEQYF
cdr3_nt: TGTGCCAGCAGTGAACTACCCCGCGGAGAGCAGTACTTC

clone_size: -
j_call: TRBJ2-1
v_call: TRBV6-1
d_call: -
cdr3_aa: CASSAALQLRGEQFF
cdr3_nt: TGTGCCAGCAGTGCCGCACTTCAACTAAGGGGTGAGCAGTTCTTC

clone_size: -
j_call: TRBJ1-6
v_call: TRBV21-1
d_call: -
cdr3_aa: CASSKPSGRNSPLHF
cdr3_nt: TGTGCCAGCAGCAAACCGTCAGGGCGGAATTCACCCCTCCACTTT

clone_size: -
j_call: TRBJ2-1
v_call: TRBV20-1
d_call: -
cdr3_aa: CSASSAYSYNEQFF
cdr3_nt: TGCAGTGCCTCTAGCGCCTACTCCTACAATGAGCAGTTCTTC

clone_size: many
j_call: TRBJ1-2
v_call: TRBV10-3
d_call: -
cdr3_aa: CAISGQILDGYTF
cdr3_nt: TGTGCCATCAGTGGGCAAATCCTGGATGGCTACACCTTC

clone_size: many
j_call: TRBJ1-5
v_call: TRBV12-5
d_call: -
cdr3_aa: CASGSIEEGNQPQHF
cdr3_nt: TGTGCTAGTGGTTCGATCGAGGAGGGCAATCAGCCCCAGCATTTT

clone_size: -
j_call: TRBJ2-5
v_call: TRBV12-3/TRBV12-4
d_call: TRBD1
cdr3_aa: CASSFGQGMKAQYF
cdr3_nt: TGTGCCAGCAGTTTTGGACAGGGGATGAAGGCCCAGTACTTC

clone_size: -
j_call: TRBJ1-1
v_call: TRBV6-5
d_call: -
cdr3_aa: CASSYRGRTGTEAFF
cdr3_nt: TGTGCCAGCAGTTACCGGGGCAGGACGGGGACTGAAGCTTTCTTT

clone_size: many
j_call: TRBJ2-2
v_call: TRBV29-1
d_call: TRBD1
cdr3_aa: CSAPTGISTGELFF
cdr3_nt: TGCAGCGCGCCGACAGGGATTAGCACCGGGGAGCTGTTTTTT

clone_size: many
j_call: TRBJ2-1
v_call: TRBV12-3/TRBV12-4
d_call: -
cdr3_aa: CASSFLNEQFF
cdr3_nt: TGTGCCAGCAGTTTTCTCAATGAGCAGTTCTTC

clone_size: -
j_call: TRBJ2-7
v_call: TRBV7-2
d_call: -
cdr3_aa: CASSLVESSGSEQYF
cdr3_nt: TGTGCCAGCAGCTTAGTGGAATCCAGTGGGTCCGAGCAGTACTTC

clone_size: few
j_call: TRBJ1-5
v_call: TRBV20-1
d_call: -
cdr3_aa: CSARAQTRPQHF
cdr3_nt: TGCAGTGCCCGAGCCCAAACCCGGCCCCAGCATTTT

clone_size: -
j_call: TRBJ2-1
v_call: TRBV7-2
d_call: TRBD2
cdr3_aa: CASSPGVLAGGSSEQFF
cdr3_nt: TGTGCCAGCAGCCCGGGGGTTCTAGCGGGAGGATCGAGTGAGCAGTTCTTC

clone_size: many
j_call: TRBJ1-5
v_call: TRBV29-1
d_call: TRBD1
cdr3_aa: CSVGDRAGQPQHF
cdr3_nt: TGCAGCGTTGGAGACAGGGCGGGTCAGCCCCAGCATTTT

clone_size: few
j_call: TRBJ2-1
v_call: TRBV20-1
d_call: -
cdr3_aa: CSALLDRAVSYNEQFF
cdr3_nt: TGCAGTGCCCTACTTGATCGGGCGGTCTCCTACAATGAGCAGTTCTTC

clone_size: many
j_call: TRBJ2-3
v_call: TRBV20-1
d_call: -
cdr3_aa: CSASGDESSSTDTQYF
cdr3_nt: TGCAGTGCTAGCGGAGACGAATCTTCTAGCACAGATACGCAGTATTTT

clone_size: -
j_call: TRBJ1-1
v_call: TRBV20-1
d_call: -
cdr3_aa: CSASRRGTEAFF
cdr3_nt: TGCAGTGCTAGTCGCCGGGGGACTGAAGCTTTCTTT

clone_size: -
j_call: TRBJ2-6
v_call: TRBV4-2
d_call: -
cdr3_aa: CASSQDFGRGLLAGAYVLTF
cdr3_nt: TGTGCCAGCAGCCAAGATTTTGGGAGGGGGCTACTTGCCGGGGCCTACGTCCTGACTTTC

clone_size: many
j_call: TRBJ2-1
v_call: TRBV14
d_call: -
cdr3_aa: CASRRGRFNEQFF
cdr3_nt: TGTGCCAGCAGACGAGGGAGGTTCAATGAGCAGTTCTTC